Presented here are 25 T cell receptor beta chains from one specimen sequenced in a study of blood T cells in healthy people across ages. Then a second PCR, running about 6 to 11 cycles, was carried out with a sample-barcoded 5' primer and a J-beta primer mix. TCRdb analysed the 5' RACE reads with MiXCR anew, one entry per CDR3 protein. This table holds almost 1 million distinct CDR3 sequences, just over 50% found once. Sequencing was carried out using blood. All receptors derive from a woman aged 60 to 75 in good health.

V usage is TRBV11-2 and J usage is TRBJ2-1, with D perhaps TRBD2 (5 bases). Germline V lookup: CDR1 SGHAT, CDR2 FQNNGV. The V gene lost 3 bases and the J gene lost 9 bases, with 15 bases spanning the gap. This CDR3 is 14 amino acids long. In DNA form, the CDR3 reads TGTGCCAGCAGCTTGGAGGACCTACGGCCTGAGCAGTTCTTC. Its translation is CASSLEDLRPEQFF.

V gene TRBV18 combines with J gene TRBJ2-7; possible D gene TRBD1, 5 bases. CDR1 is KGHSH, CDR2 LQKENI, per germline. Trimming stripped 3 bases from V and 0 bases from J, with 9 bases between. The CDR3 loop spans 14 amino acids. The DNA for the CDR3 is TGTGCCAGCTCACCCACCGACAGCTCCTACGAGCAGTACTTC. This gives the protein CASSPTDSSYEQYF.

Comment on this clonotype: The germline gene is not matched at one end of the junction; a read error may be the cause. The chain links TRBV20-1 to TRBJ1-6; no definite D call. In germline, CDR1 is DFQATT, CDR2 SNEGSKA (reference sequence). CDR3 length equals 14 residues. Here the CDR3 reads CSARELSYNSPLHF. The CDR3, as DNA: TGCAGTGCCAGAGAGCTATCCTATAATTCACCCCTCCACTTT.

This chain connects TRBV20-1 to TRBJ2-7, with 12 bases matching TRBD2. This CDR3 is built from 17 residues. V lost 6 bases and J lost 3; bases outside the gene matches: 15. Germline CDR1 is DFQATT and CDR2 is SNEGSKA (reference sequence). CDR3 DNA: TGCAGTGCCTCCCCCCGACTAGCGGGAGTTCAAAACTACGAGCAGTACTTC. This codes for CSASPRLAGVQNYEQYF.

In its sample, this clonotype was seen a few times. V and J are TRBV29-1 and TRBJ2-7; D is perhaps TRBD2 (6 bases). The CDR3 runs to 12 residues. Looked up from germline, CDR1 is SQVTM and CDR2 is ANQGSEA. V gave up 6 bases and J gave up 4 bases, with 13 bases separating them. This CDR3 is CSVGGSGYEQYF. CDR3 DNA: TGCAGCGTGGGTGGTAGCGGATACGAGCAGTACTTC.

As for this clonotype: A much larger clone lies a single base off, so this may be a read error. The chain joins TRBV4-2 to TRBJ2-6, with D tentatively TRBD2 (6 bases). CDR1 is LGHNA, CDR2 YNFKEQ, per germline. This CDR3 is 19 amino acids long. The CDR3 loop is CASSQDRFGDSAGADVLTF. The CDR3 DNA follows: TGTGCCAGCAGCCAAGATCGTTTCGGGGACTCAGCTGGGGCCGACGTCCTGACTTTC.

This chain uses TRBV24-1 with TRBJ2-3; D gene unclear. Trimming shortened V by 0 bases and J by 7 bases, and 7 bases separated the two germline ends. Germline V lookup: CDR1 KGHDR, CDR2 SFDVKD. The CDR3 is 13 residues long. The CDR3 bases are TGTGCCACCAGTGATTTGATATGGAATACGCAGTATTTT. It specifies CATSDLIWNTQYF.

This clonotype occurred a few times. The chain links TRBV27 to TRBJ2-1; possible D gene TRBD2, 6 bases. The CDR3 totals 15 residues. V was trimmed by 5 bases and J by 5 bases, leaving 16 bases between them. Germline loops: CDR1 MNHEY, CDR2 SMNVEV (reference sequence). The CDR3 protein is CASSPGTSGHNEQFF. CDR3 in DNA: TGTGCCAGCAGTCCCGGGACTTCAGGTCACAATGAGCAGTTCTTC.

The chain recombines TRBV3-1 with TRBJ2-7; D is undetermined. Trimming took 1 base from V and 12 from J, leaving 10 bases between them. This CDR3 region has 11 residues. From germline, CDR1 is LGHDT and CDR2 YNNKEL (reference sequence). CDR3 coding DNA: TGTGCCAGCAGCCAAGTCCCTGGCGGGTACTTC. Its protein is CASSQVPGGYF.

The DNA of the CDR3 is TGCGCCAGCAGCCAAGGGATAGCGGGAGGAGCCACAGATACGCAGTATTTT. It codes for CASSQGIAGGATDTQYF. This chain uses TRBV4-3 with TRBJ2-3; TRBD2 agrees at 10 bases. The CDR3 is made up of 17 amino acids. J gave up 2 bases and V 1 base, and 6 bases lay outside the gene matches. CDR1 LGHNA and CDR2 YSLEER come from the germline V gene.

This clonotype came up a few times. The chain combines TRBV27 with TRBJ2-5, with 12 bases matching TRBD1. Germline CDR1 reads MNHEY; CDR2 reads SMNVEV (reference sequence). The CDR3 has 14 residues. V was pared by 6 bases and J by 6 bases, with 5 bases of the junction left unmatched. The CDR3 region is CASSSGQGAKTQYF. The DNA of the CDR3 is TGTGCCAGCAGCTCGGGACAGGGGGCGAAGACCCAGTACTTC.

This chain joins TRBV6-5 and TRBJ2-7; no definite D call. Looked up from germline, CDR1 is MNHEY and CDR2 is SVGAGI. CDR3 length: 15 residues. V lost 6 bases and J lost 2, with 17 bases in between. The CDR3 spells CASSGRETPTYEQYF. The CDR3 nucleotides are TGTGCCAGCAGCGGGCGAGAGACGCCTACCTACGAGCAGTACTTC.

This clonotype was observed once. The chain employs TRBV20-1 and TRBJ2-1; TRBD1 agrees at 8 bases. V shed 5 bases, J shed 2 bases, and the junction held 5 bases outside the gene matches. Germline V CDR1 and CDR2: DFQATT, SNEGSKA (reference sequence). This CDR3 has 14 residues. The CDR3 nucleotides read TGCAGTGCTCAACCCAGGGGGCCCTACAATGAGCAGTTCTTC. This encodes CSAQPRGPYNEQFF.

This clonotype was observed a few times. The rearrangement links TRBV30 to TRBJ1-2; no clear D gene. V was trimmed by 2 bases and J by 5 bases, leaving 9 bases between them. Germline CDR1 reads GTSNPN; CDR2 reads SVGIG (reference sequence). This CDR3 spans 12 amino acids. CDR3 DNA: TGTGCCTGGAGTTGGAAGAGTTATGGCTACACCTTC. It yields the protein CAWSWKSYGYTF. The full variable domain, its missing parts supplied by reference TRBV30 and TRBJ1-2, is SQTIHQWPATLVQPVGSPLSLECTVEGTSNPNLYWYRQAAGRGLQLLFYSVGIGQISSEVPQNLSASRPQDRQFILSSKKLLLSDSGFYLCAWSWKSYGYTFGSGTRLTVV.

CDR3 nucleotides: TGCAGTGCTGTCCCCCCTAGCGGGAACTACGAGCAGTACTTC. It yields the protein CSAVPPSGNYEQYF. The gene calls are TRBV20-1 and TRBJ2-7, with 9 bases identical to TRBD2. There are 14 residues in the CDR3. Germline V gene sequence: CDR1 DFQATT, CDR2 SNEGSKA (reference sequence). V lost 5 bases and J lost 3; bases outside the gene matches: 8.

The chain links TRBV28 to TRBJ2-3; TRBD2 might be the D (7 bases). Trimming left V 5 bases short and J 2 bases short, with 20 bases between. The CDR3 length is 17 residues. The V gene's germline CDR1 is MDHEN and CDR2 SYDVKM. In nucleotides, the CDR3 is TGTGCCAGCAGTGCCCAGGCGGGGGCAATCAACACAGATACGCAGTATTTT. The encoded protein is CASSAQAGAINTDTQYF.

The chain carries TRBV20-1 and TRBJ2-5; 10 positions agree with TRBD2. Germline V CDR1 and CDR2: DFQATT, SNEGSKA (reference sequence). With V trimmed by 5 bases and J by 0 bases, 9 bases remained unmatched. CDR3 length: 16 residues. CDR3 coding DNA: TGCAGTGCTTCGAGCCTACTAGCGGGGTACCAAGAGACCCAGTACTTC. Its translation is CSASSLLAGYQETQYF.

The chain recombines TRBV15 with TRBJ2-1; weak D call: TRBD2 (6 bases). Looked up from germline, CDR1 is LNHNV and CDR2 is YYDKDF (reference sequence). V lost 5 bases, J lost 5 bases, and 19 bases lay in between. The CDR3 totals 16 residues. The CDR3 coding sequence is TGTGCCACCAGCGGCAGACCGGGACTGGATAACAATGAGCAGTTCTTC. It specifies CATSGRPGLDNNEQFF.

This clonotype was seen a handful of times. V gene TRBV29-1 combines with J gene TRBJ2-1, with no clear D. Germline loops: CDR1 SQVTM, CDR2 ANQGSEA. The length of the CDR3 is 11 residues. V was trimmed by 7 bases and J by 4 bases, leaving 8 bases between them. DNA of the CDR3: TGCAGCGGGGCTAGGTACAATGAGCAGTTCTTC. It yields the protein CSGARYNEQFF.

CDR3 nucleotide sequence: TGTGCCAGCAGCTCCGGACAGGGGACCTACAATGAGCAGTACTTC. This codes for CASSSGQGTYNEQYF. The J gene is TRBJ2-5, the V gene TRBV7-9, with 9 bases lining up with TRBD1. CDR3 length: 15 residues. The ends lost 4 bases at V and 11 bases at J; junction bases unmatched: 14. Germline CDR1 reads SEHNR; CDR2 reads FQNEAQ (reference sequence).

This clonotype has a handful of counts. This chain joins TRBV5-1 and TRBJ2-3; no definite D call. This CDR3 has 14 residues. Germline lookup yields CDR1 SGHRS and CDR2 YFSETQ. V was cut by 9 bases and J by 5 bases, with 19 bases left in between. The chain's CDR3 is CATKREFLGDTQYF. CDR3 DNA: TGCGCCACCAAGAGAGAGTTTCTAGGAGATACGCAGTATTTT.

This chain connects TRBV7-9 to TRBJ1-2, with 10 bases matching TRBD1. Germline V gene sequence: CDR1 SEHNR, CDR2 FQNEAQ (reference sequence). With 5 bases clipped from V and 8 bases from J, the junction kept 14 bases outside the gene matches. The CDR3 runs 16 residues. In nucleotides, the CDR3 is TGTGCCAGCAGCCGACTTTTGGGACAGGGGTGGGGAGGCTACACCTTC. Translated: CASSRLLGQGWGGYTF.

J is TRBJ2-4 and V is TRBV20-1; 8 nucleotides line up with TRBD2. The end of the DNA is better explained by TRBJ2-5, so the J call may be wrong. The CDR3 length is 14 residues. Germline V CDR1 and CDR2: DFQATT, SNEGSKA (reference sequence). CDR3 residues: CSAPREGVLETQYF. The DNA of the CDR3 is TGCAGTGCCCCCCGGGAGGGGGTTTTGGAGACCCAGTACTTC.

The V gene is TRBV5-1, the J gene TRBJ2-1; 10 bases fit TRBD1. The CDR3 has 16 amino acids. V lost 0 bases and J lost 7; bases outside the gene matches: 7. From germline, CDR1 is SGHRS and CDR2 YFSETQ. The CDR3 DNA follows: TGCGCCAGCAGCTTGGAAAGTGGGACAGGGGTAAATGAGCAGTTCTTC. Translating it yields CASSLESGTGVNEQFF.

This clonotype was seen only a few times. This may be a read error, as it is one base from a much larger clone. This chain connects TRBV7-2 to TRBJ2-3, with 7 bases fitting TRBD1. The CDR3 contains 15 residues. Germline V lookup: CDR1 SGHTA, CDR2 FQGNSA. With 5 bases clipped from V and 0 bases from J, the junction kept 5 bases outside the gene matches. The CDR3 region is CTSSPTGLSTDTQYF. Written as DNA, the CDR3 is TGTACCAGCAGCCCGACAGGGCTCAGCACAGATACGCAGTATTTT.